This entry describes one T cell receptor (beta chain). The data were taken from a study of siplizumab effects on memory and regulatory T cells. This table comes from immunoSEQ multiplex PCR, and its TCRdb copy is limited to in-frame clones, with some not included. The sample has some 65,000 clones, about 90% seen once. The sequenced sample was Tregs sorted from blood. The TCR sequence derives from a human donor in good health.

CDR3 region: CASSLRQNEQYF. The CDR3 DNA follows: TGTGCCAGCAGCTTGAGGCAAAACGAGCAGTACTTC. The J gene is TRBJ2-7, the V gene TRBV5-6; D unresolved. From germline, CDR1 is SGHDT and CDR2 YYEEEE. CDR3 length: 12 residues. Trimming cost V 1 base and J 5 bases, with 7 bases left between them. Variable domain in full (rest from reference TRBV5-6 and TRBJ2-7): DAGVTQSPTHLIKTRGQQVTLRCSPKSGHDTVSWYQQALGQGPQFIFQYYEEEERQRGNFPDRFSGHQFPNYSSELNVNALLLGDSALYLCASSLRQNEQYFGPGTRLTVT.